A single sample gave rise to the 30 T cell receptor beta chains below, sequenced in a study of blood T cell repertoires in COVID-19. Using immunoSEQ multiplex PCR, the repertoire was profiled, and TCRdb retains in-frame clones only, with some absent. The top ten clones hold under 13% of a sample with around 160,000 clones, approximately 78% of them seen once. Sequenced material: peripheral blood. All receptors derive from a human donor in a cohort sampled during active COVID-19.

This rearrangement joins TRBV9 to TRBJ2-3; no reliable D call. The CDR3 totals 15 residues. Germline V gene lookup returns CDR1 SGDLS and CDR2 YYNGEE. Trimming left V 0 bases short and J 4 bases short, with 12 bases between. CDR3 in DNA: TGTGCCAGCAGCGTAGTTTCTTTACAGCCAGATACGCAGTATTTT. This encodes CASSVVSLQPDTQYF.

The V call is TRBV2, the J call TRBJ2-7; the match to TRBD2 covers 10 bases. Germline lookup yields CDR1 SNHLY and CDR2 FYNNEI. V lost 6 bases, J lost 2 bases, and 4 bases stayed unmatched. The CDR3 has 14 residues. CDR3 coding DNA: TGTGCCAGCAGACGGACTAGCGGAGCCTACGAGCAGTACTTC. Protein product: CASRRTSGAYEQYF.

This sequence joins TRBV4-3 and TRBJ1-4; the match to TRBD1 covers 11 bases. CDR3 length equals 17 residues. Germline values: CDR1 LGHNA, CDR2 YSLEER. The ends lost 3 bases at V and 0 bases at J; junction bases unmatched: 3. Written as DNA, the CDR3 is TGCGCCAGCAGCCAGGGGACAGGGGGTTCAACTAATGAAAAACTGTTTTTT. Its translation: CASSQGTGGSTNEKLFF.

V usage is TRBV7-9 and J usage is TRBJ1-1; no definite D call. In germline, CDR1 is SEHNR, CDR2 FQNEAQ (reference sequence). The CDR3 extends over 16 amino acids. Trimming removed 2 bases from V and 4 bases from J, with 17 bases in between. DNA of the CDR3: TGTGCCAGCAGCTTATCCCTTGGTGGCGGGAGCACTGAAGCTTTCTTT. Translation: CASSLSLGGGSTEAFF.

Remarks on this clone: Given a much more abundant clone one base away, this may be a read error. Distinct nucleotide sequences in the sample also encode this CDR3. This chain joins TRBV2 and TRBJ2-7; D possibly corresponds to TRBD2 (6 bases). This CDR3 has 13 residues. Germline CDR1 reads SNHLY; CDR2 reads FYNNEI. The CDR3 bases are TGTGCCAGTAGTGGTCAGGCCGGGAGCGAGCAGTACTTC. Translation: CASSGQAGSEQYF. The variable domain in full, with the rest retrieved from reference TRBV2 and TRBJ2-7, is EPEVTQTPSHQVTQMGQEVILRCVPISNHLYFYWYRQILGQKVEFLVSFYNNEISEKSEIFDDQFSVERPDGSNFTLKIRSTKLEDSAMYFCASSGQAGSEQYFGPGTRLTVT.

The genes are TRBV7-9 and TRBJ2-2, with 7 bases fitting TRBD1. Per germline, CDR1 SEHNR and CDR2 FQNEAQ (reference sequence). The CDR3 covers 15 residues. Losses at the gene ends were 0 bases for V and 4 bases for J; bases not matched to a gene: 2. The CDR3 loop reads CASSLAAGGTGELFF. CDR3 nucleotide sequence: TGTGCCAGCAGCTTAGCGGCAGGGGGCACCGGGGAGCTGTTTTTT.

The CDR3 sequence is CASSLVEAGFGEQYF. The CDR3 nucleotides are TGTGCCAGCAGTTTGGTCGAGGCAGGGTTTGGCGAGCAGTACTTC. This sequence joins TRBV27 and TRBJ2-7, with a possible D match to TRBD1 (5 bases). CDR1 MNHEY and CDR2 SMNVEV come from the germline V gene (reference sequence). The CDR3 sequence is 15 residues long. V was cut by 3 bases and J by 6 bases, with 18 bases left in between.

The rearrangement uses TRBV7-2 and TRBJ1-2, with 8 bases matching TRBD1. J was trimmed by 3 bases and V by 5 bases; bases with no gene match: 8. The CDR3 is made up of 15 amino acids. From germline, CDR1 is SGHTA and CDR2 FQGNSA. CDR3: CASSPGQEPYYGYTF. The CDR3 DNA reads as TGTGCCAGCAGCCCGGGACAGGAACCTTACTATGGCTACACCTTC.

The chain couples TRBV6-4 to TRBJ2-3; TRBD1 matches 8 bases. From germline, CDR1 is MRHNA and CDR2 SNTAGT. The CDR3 is 15 amino acids. After removal of 5 bases from V and 1 base from J, the junction contained 5 bases not matched to a gene. CDR3 DNA sequence: TGTGCCAGCAGTCCAGAACAGGGGGGCACAGATACGCAGTATTTT. It yields the protein CASSPEQGGTDTQYF.

This clone is labeled as medium-sized. V is TRBV6-5 and J is TRBJ1-2, with unresolved D. Germline V gives CDR1 MNHEY, CDR2 SVGAGI. The CDR3 sequence is 13 residues long. With 2 bases removed from V and 6 bases from J, the gap between germline ends came to 10 bases. The chain's CDR3 is CASSYHPADGYTF. In DNA, the CDR3 is TGTGCCAGCAGTTACCACCCTGCGGATGGCTACACCTTC.

In regard to this clone: One junction end disagrees with the germline gene, perhaps due to a read error. The gene calls are TRBV7-9 and TRBJ2-1, with D perhaps TRBD2 (5 bases). The CDR3 length is 15 residues. The germline CDR1 and CDR2 sequences are SEHNR and FQNEAQ (reference sequence). CDR3 protein: CASSLYLTSTNEQFF. For the CDR3, the DNA is TGTGCTAGCAGCTTATACCTTACTAGTACCAATGAGCAGTTCTTC.

The chain carries TRBV6-6 and TRBJ1-4; D remains ambiguous. Germline V CDR1 and CDR2: MNHNY, SVGAGI (reference sequence). The V gene lost 0 bases and the J gene lost 8 bases, with 13 bases spanning the gap. This CDR3 is 15 amino acids long. CDR3 coding DNA: TGTGCCAGCAGTTACTCGGGAGGTGGGGAAGAAAAACTGTTTTTT. This translates into CASSYSGGGEEKLFF.

The chain joins TRBV24-1 to TRBJ2-3, with 8 bases that match TRBD1. This CDR3 has 14 residues. V lost 4 bases and J lost 1; bases outside the gene matches: 0. The germline V gene encodes CDR1 KGHDR and CDR2 SFDVKD. The CDR3 DNA is TGTGCCACCAGTGACAGGGGGCGCACAGATACGCAGTATTTT. This gives the protein CATSDRGRTDTQYF.

This clone has only one observation. The chain joins TRBV4-3 to TRBJ2-2, with TRBD1 as a possible D gene (6 bases). This CDR3 contains 15 residues. V gave up 0 bases and J gave up 4 bases, with 9 bases separating them. Germline values: CDR1 LGHNA, CDR2 YSLEER. This chain's CDR3 is CASSQDTGSTGELFF. DNA for the CDR3: TGCGCCAGCAGCCAAGACACAGGGTCCACCGGGGAGCTGTTTTTT.

The chain combines TRBV27 with TRBJ2-7, with D possibly being TRBD2 (5 bases). CDR3 size: 12 residues. V shed 2 bases and J shed 7 bases, with 9 bases lying between them. Germline assignment: CDR1 MNHEY and CDR2 SMNVEV (reference sequence). CDR3 DNA sequence: TGTGCCAGCAGTTTACTCTCGGGGGAGCAGTACTTC. Translating it yields CASSLLSGEQYF.

This clone has just one count. This chain connects TRBV24-1 to TRBJ2-3; D unresolved. In germline, CDR1 is KGHDR, CDR2 SFDVKD. The CDR3 runs to 13 residues. Between the trimmed V and J ends, which lost 5 bases and 4 bases, there was a span of 9 bases. The CDR3 DNA reads TGTGCCACCAGTGGACCTCGGGCAGATACGCAGTATTTT. This sequence encodes CATSGPRADTQYF.

This clone was detected many times. The rearrangement links TRBV14 to TRBJ2-7; TRBD1 matches at 10 bases. Losses at the gene ends were 2 bases for V and 7 bases for J; bases not matched to a gene: 11. This CDR3 contains 16 residues. Germline CDR1 and CDR2: SGHDN and FVKESK. The CDR3 DNA reads as TGTGCCAGCAGCCAACCTTGGGACAGGGGCCGGGGGGAGCAGTACTTC. It yields the protein CASSQPWDRGRGEQYF.

J is TRBJ2-7 and V is TRBV7-2; D remains ambiguous. V dropped 5 bases and J dropped 3 bases, with 5 bases sitting between them. Per germline, CDR1 SGHTA and CDR2 FQGNSA. The CDR3 contains 11 residues. The CDR3 loop is CASSRDYEQYF. DNA for the CDR3: TGTGCCAGCAGCAGAGACTACGAGCAGTACTTC.

The gene calls are TRBV11-2 and TRBJ1-4; D is possibly TRBD1 (5 bases). V lost 3 bases and J lost 5, with 7 bases in between. The CDR3 is made up of 13 amino acids. Germline V CDR1 and CDR2: SGHAT, FQNNGV. The CDR3 protein is CASSFGANEKLFF. CDR3 sequence (DNA): TGTGCCAGCAGCTTTGGGGCAAATGAAAAACTGTTTTTT.

CDR3 coding DNA: TGTGCCACCAGTGAAAAGGGGGCGCGGGAGAACACTGAAGCTTTCTTT. Translating it yields CATSEKGARENTEAFF. The chain uses TRBV24-1 and TRBJ1-1, with 7 bases that match TRBD1. CDR1 is KGHDR and CDR2 is SFDVKD in the germline V gene. CDR3 length equals 16 residues. V lost 4 bases to trimming and J lost 1 base; unmatched junction nucleotides: 8.

The V and J genes are TRBV7-9 and TRBJ2-7, with TRBD2 matching 11 bases. Germline loops: CDR1 SEHNR, CDR2 FQNEAQ (reference sequence). V gave up 3 bases and J gave up 1 base; unmatched junction bases: 5. This CDR3 comprises 16 residues. DNA of the CDR3: TGTGCCAGCAGCTTGGGGTCTAGCGGGGGGTCCTACGAGCAGTACTTC. Translated, it gives CASSLGSSGGSYEQYF. The full variable domain, rest sourced from reference TRBV7-9 and TRBJ2-7, is DTGVSQNPRHKITKRGQNVTFRCDPISEHNRLYWYRQTLGQGPEFLTYFQNEAQLEKSRLLSDRFSAERPKGSFSTLEIQRTEQGDSAMYLCASSLGSSGGSYEQYFGPGTRLTVT.

The chain has TRBV28 and TRBJ1-6; 8 bases agree with TRBD1. The CDR3 loop spans 13 amino acids. The junction had 6 bases not matched to a gene; V was cut back by 8 bases and J by 9 bases. Per the germline V gene, CDR1 is MDHEN and CDR2 is SYDVKM. The CDR3 loop is CASRTGPISPLHF. For the CDR3, the DNA is TGTGCCAGCCGGACAGGGCCGATTTCACCCCTCCACTTT.

The chain couples TRBV4-3 to TRBJ2-7; a possible D gene is TRBD1 (6 bases). V was cut by 1 base and J by 0 bases, with 13 bases left in between. The CDR3 extends over 16 amino acids. Germline loops: CDR1 LGHNA, CDR2 YSLEER. CDR3 amino acids: CASSQAPSGVSYEQYF. The CDR3 DNA reads TGCGCCAGCAGCCAAGCCCCCTCAGGGGTCTCCTACGAGCAGTACTTC.

In its sample, this clone was seen many times. V gene TRBV11-3 combines with J gene TRBJ1-1; D possibly corresponds to TRBD1 (5 bases). V gave up 1 base and J gave up 1 base, with 10 bases separating them. The V gene's germline CDR1 is SGHNT and CDR2 YENEEA. CDR3 length equals 15 residues. CDR3 in DNA: TGTGCCAGCAGCTTAGGCAGAACAGGGAACACTGAAGCTTTCTTT. Translated, it gives CASSLGRTGNTEAFF.

This clone has a handful of counts. The V gene is TRBV3-1 (or the pseudogene TRBV3-2), the J gene TRBJ1-5; perhaps TRBD1 as D (5 bases). Germline-derived CDR1 and CDR2 are LGHDT and YNNKEL (reference sequence). The CDR3 consists of 14 residues. Deletions cut 1 base from V and 7 bases from J, with 11 bases between. This CDR3 reads CASSQGSGAQPQHF. For the CDR3, the DNA is TGTGCCAGCAGCCAAGGGTCTGGGGCGCAGCCCCAGCATTTT.

This sequence joins TRBV15 and TRBJ2-5; D is undetermined. The germline V and J ends were trimmed by 9 bases and 1 base, with 9 bases remaining between them. CDR1 is LNHNV, CDR2 YYDKDF, per germline (reference sequence). The CDR3 spans 12 residues. DNA for the CDR3: TGTGCCACAGCATCGGGCCAAGAGACCCAGTACTTC. Translation: CATASGQETQYF.

Written as DNA, the CDR3 is TGTGCCAGCAGTTTCTGGCGGGAGACCCAGTACTTC. It yields the protein CASSFWRETQYF. The rearrangement uses TRBV12-3 or TRBV12-4 and TRBJ2-5; D unresolved. V was shortened by 3 bases and J by 5 bases, with 7 bases between the two germline ends. CDR3 size: 12 residues.

The rearrangement links TRBV4-3 to TRBJ2-2, with TRBD2 matching 11 bases. The trim removed 0 bases at V and 5 bases at J, leaving 11 bases unmatched. CDR3 length: 19 residues. Per the germline V gene, CDR1 is LGHNA and CDR2 is YSLEER. DNA for the CDR3: TGCGCCAGCAGCCAAGATTACACAACTAGCGGGAGAAGGACCGGGGAGCTGTTTTTT. Translation gives CASSQDYTTSGRRTGELFF.

V and J are TRBV29-1 and TRBJ2-1; no clear D gene. This CDR3 has 14 amino acids. With 7 bases removed from V and 4 bases from J, the gap between germline ends came to 17 bases. Per germline, CDR1 SQVTM and CDR2 ANQGSEA. In nucleotides, the CDR3 is TGCAGCGCCGAGTCGGTCCCCAATTACAATGAGCAGTTCTTC. Its protein is CSAESVPNYNEQFF.

The CDR3 coding sequence is TGTGCCAGCAGCGAAAGCTATCCCACCTACGAGCAGTACTTC. Amino acid sequence: CASSESYPTYEQYF. The V call is TRBV7-9, the J call TRBJ2-7; D not resolved. This CDR3 region has 14 residues. The germline CDR1 and CDR2 sequences are SEHNR and FQNEAQ (reference sequence). The ends were cut back, 5 bases at V and 2 bases at J, with 13 bases in the middle.